Presented here are 32 T cell receptor beta chains from one specimen sequenced in a study of PD-1 blockade in mismatch repair-deficient tumors. Libraries were prepared by immunoSEQ multiplex PCR; TCRdb keeps only in-frame clonotypes and omits some of them. The sample consists of 35,000 to 45,000 clones, about 85% of them appearing once. This material consisted of peripheral blood, taken 76 weeks after starting pembrolizumab. The receptors were gathered from an adult with mismatch repair-deficient cancer.

This chain links TRBV11-3 with TRBJ1-2, with D perhaps matching TRBD1 (5 bases). In germline, CDR1 is SGHNT, CDR2 YENEEA. The V end lost 5 bases, the J end lost 6 bases, and 16 bases lay between the germline ends. The CDR3 extends over 14 amino acids. Here the CDR3 reads CASSPRGRYDGYTF. CDR3 in DNA: TGTGCCAGCAGCCCCCGGGGGAGGTATGATGGCTACACCTTC.

The rearrangement joins TRBV5-1 to TRBJ2-2, with 8 bases matching TRBD2. V shed 0 bases and J 2 bases; nucleotides not matched to a gene: 3. The CDR3 is 16 residues long. Germline assignment: CDR1 SGHRS and CDR2 YFSETQ. The CDR3 loop is CASSLGVAGNTGELFF. Written as DNA, the CDR3 is TGCGCCAGCAGCTTGGGGGTAGCGGGAAACACCGGGGAGCTGTTTTTT.

This chain uses TRBV5-1 with TRBJ1-5, with D possibly being TRBD1 (6 bases). Germline CDR1 reads SGHRS; CDR2 reads YFSETQ. Trimming stripped 0 bases from V and 3 bases from J, with 10 bases between. The CDR3 consists of 15 residues. CDR3 nucleotide sequence: TGCGCCAGCAGCTTGGCAGGACAGAACAATCAGCCCCAGCATTTT. Translated: CASSLAGQNNQPQHF.

The V call is TRBV19, the J call TRBJ2-5; 9 bases align to TRBD1. This CDR3 spans 14 amino acids. Germline lookup yields CDR1 LNHDA and CDR2 SQIVND (reference sequence). Unmatched junction bases numbered 7, after V lost 6 bases and J lost 5 bases. The CDR3 reads CASSTGTGMETQYF. The CDR3 bases are TGTGCCAGTAGCACCGGGACAGGGATGGAGACCCAGTACTTC.

The V and J genes are TRBV18 and TRBJ1-1; no definite D call. The CDR3 consists of 12 residues. Germline V gives CDR1 KGHSH, CDR2 LQKENI. V lost 3 bases to trimming and J lost 9 bases, with 11 bases between them. Here the CDR3 reads CASSPQIGKAFF. The CDR3 DNA follows: TGTGCCAGCTCACCTCAGATCGGCAAAGCTTTCTTT.

Only one count was recorded for this clone. The rearrangement joins TRBV5-1 to TRBJ1-4, with D unresolved. Trimming shortened V by 3 bases and J by 4 bases, and 16 bases separated the two germline ends. The CDR3 runs to 16 residues. Germline CDR1 SGHRS, CDR2 YFSETQ. The CDR3 DNA reads TGCGCCAGCAGCTGGGGAGGACGGAACTTTAATGAAAAACTGTTTTTT. It translates to CASSWGGRNFNEKLFF.

The rearrangement joins TRBV4-2 to TRBJ2-4; D tentatively fits TRBD1 or TRBD2 (7 bases each). The CDR3 has 16 residues. Per germline, CDR1 LGHNA and CDR2 YNFKEQ. V was trimmed by 4 bases and J by 1 base, leaving 14 bases between them. CDR3 amino acids: CASSPGGGMAKNIQYF. The CDR3, as DNA: TGTGCCAGCAGCCCAGGGGGGGGAATGGCCAAAAACATTCAGTACTTC.

V gene TRBV7-8 combines with J gene TRBJ2-1, with D uncertain. Germline CDR1 is SGHVS and CDR2 is FQNEAQ. CDR3 size: 19 residues. Trimming stripped 2 bases from V and 1 base from J, with 21 bases between. The CDR3 reads CASSLQLVLRLGSYNEQFF. The DNA for the CDR3 is TGTGCCAGCAGCTTACAATTGGTCTTGCGGTTGGGATCCTACAATGAGCAGTTCTTC.

V is TRBV14 and J is TRBJ2-3; 7 bases agree with TRBD1. The V segment lost 4 bases and the J segment 1 base; nucleotides outside the gene matches: 8. The length of the CDR3 is 16 residues. Germline values: CDR1 SGHDN, CDR2 FVKESK. The CDR3 sequence: CASSPIGQARTDTQYF. DNA for the CDR3: TGTGCCAGCAGCCCGATTGGACAGGCGCGCACAGATACGCAGTATTTT.

The chain links TRBV6-1 to TRBJ1-1, with D tentatively TRBD1 (5 bases). Trimming left V 5 bases short and J 1 base short, with 8 bases between. Germline V gives CDR1 MNHNS, CDR2 SASEGT. This CDR3 is built from 13 residues. The CDR3 region is CASSTGANTEAFF. CDR3 nucleotide sequence: TGTGCCAGCAGTACAGGAGCGAACACTGAAGCTTTCTTT.

The chain recombines TRBV10-3 with TRBJ2-2; TRBD2 matches 11 bases. Germline CDR1 ENHRY, CDR2 SYGVKD. V lost 7 bases, J lost 5 bases, and 9 bases stayed unmatched. The CDR3 extends over 16 amino acids. The CDR3 protein is CAIKGIAGGPTGELFF. The CDR3 coding sequence is TGTGCCATCAAGGGGATAGCGGGAGGGCCGACCGGGGAGCTGTTTTTT.

This chain joins TRBV11-2 and TRBJ1-1; D is possibly TRBD1 (6 bases). The germline V gene has CDR1 SGHAT and CDR2 FQNNGV. The length of the CDR3 is 12 residues. Trimming removed 7 bases at V and 4 bases at J, with 10 bases between. This CDR3 is CASIGGRTEAFF. The CDR3 nucleotides read TGTGCCAGCATCGGGGGGCGCACTGAAGCTTTCTTT.

DNA of the CDR3: TGTGCCAGCAGCTTTATTTTCACTAGCACAGATACGCAGTATTTT. The encoded protein is CASSFIFTSTDTQYF. The rearrangement links TRBV13 to TRBJ2-3; D uncertain. The CDR3 sequence is 15 residues long. Looked up from germline, CDR1 is PRHDT and CDR2 is FYEKMQ (reference sequence). Trimming cost V 3 bases and J 0 bases, with 10 bases left between them.

CDR3 sequence reads: CASSQLVGAETEAFF. CDR3 in DNA: TGTGCCAGCAGCCAGTTAGTGGGCGCAGAGACTGAAGCTTTCTTT. The chain combines TRBV4-2 with TRBJ1-1; D unresolved. V lost 3 bases to trimming and J lost 5 bases, with 16 bases between them. Germline V gene sequence: CDR1 LGHNA, CDR2 YNFKEQ. The CDR3 runs to 15 residues.

V is TRBV9 and J is TRBJ2-5; D unresolved. Germline CDR1 reads SGDLS; CDR2 reads YYNGEE. The CDR3 totals 15 residues. V gave up 4 bases and J gave up 4 bases, with 17 bases separating them. CDR3 amino acids: CASSTAPGPAETQYF. The DNA for the CDR3 is TGTGCCAGCAGCACCGCGCCTGGACCGGCAGAGACCCAGTACTTC.

The chain recombines TRBV27 with TRBJ1-2; D call uncertain. The germline V and J ends were trimmed by 3 bases and 3 bases, with 11 bases remaining between them. The V gene's germline CDR1 is MNHEY and CDR2 SMNVEV (reference sequence). The CDR3 is 14 residues long. The CDR3 DNA is TGTGCCAGCAGTTTCAAGATGAGGGACTATGGCTACACCTTC. This sequence encodes CASSFKMRDYGYTF.

The gene calls are TRBV2 and TRBJ1-4; D call uncertain. Looked up from germline, CDR1 is SNHLY and CDR2 is FYNNEI. The CDR3 runs to 13 residues. Between the trimmed V and J ends, which lost 3 bases and 4 bases, there was a span of 6 bases. The chain's CDR3 is CASSDQDNEKLFF. Written as DNA, the CDR3 is TGTGCCAGCAGTGACCAGGATAATGAAAAACTGTTTTTT.

The V call is TRBV5-5, the J call TRBJ1-1; D gene ambiguous. V lost 0 bases and J 0 bases, leaving 12 bases between the germline ends. From germline, CDR1 is SGHKS and CDR2 YYEKEE (reference sequence). The length of the CDR3 is 16 residues. The DNA for the CDR3 is TGTGCCAGCAGCTTGGCTCCAGGCTCTGTGAACACTGAAGCTTTCTTT. This encodes CASSLAPGSVNTEAFF.

This chain connects TRBV27 to TRBJ2-5; 7 bases map to TRBD2. Losses at the gene ends were 3 bases for V and 4 bases for J; bases not matched to a gene: 5. The CDR3 is 14 amino acids. Germline V gene sequence: CDR1 MNHEY, CDR2 SMNVEV (reference sequence). Written as DNA, the CDR3 is TGTGCCAGCAGTTTTGGGAGGGAGAGAGAGACCCAGTACTTC. Translating gives CASSFGRERETQYF.

The chain couples TRBV5-6 to TRBJ1-4; 9 bases match TRBD1. The germline V gene encodes CDR1 SGHDT and CDR2 YYEEEE. Trimming took 0 bases from V and 7 from J; bases not matched to a gene: 4. This CDR3 has 15 amino acids. CDR3 sequence (DNA): TGTGCCAGCAGCTTGGCGGGGACAGGGTTTGAAAAACTGTTTTTT. Its translation is CASSLAGTGFEKLFF. Together with reference TRBV5-6 and TRBJ1-4, the CDR3 gives the full variable domain: DAGVTQSPTHLIKTRGQQVTLRCSPKSGHDTVSWYQQALGQGPQFIFQYYEEEERQRGNFPDRFSGHQFPNYSSELNVNALLLGDSALYLCASSLAGTGFEKLFFGSGTQLSVL.

The V and J genes are TRBV29-1 and TRBJ2-7; possible D gene TRBD2, 6 bases. Trimming took 4 bases from V and 4 from J, leaving 17 bases between them. The CDR3 length is 14 residues. The germline V gene encodes CDR1 SQVTM and CDR2 ANQGSEA. This CDR3 reads CSVVEPGTPYEQYF. The CDR3 DNA follows: TGCAGCGTTGTGGAACCCGGGACTCCTTACGAGCAGTACTTC.

With regard to this clone: At the DNA level, this CDR3 is encoded by other sequences in the same sample as well. This chain joins TRBV7-2 and TRBJ2-5, with 7 nucleotides matching TRBD2. After removal of 3 bases from V and 3 bases from J, the junction contained 1 base not matched to a gene. The CDR3 extends over 13 amino acids. Germline V gene sequence: CDR1 SGHTA, CDR2 FQGNSA. CDR3 coding DNA: TGTGCCAGCAGCTTCGCGGGAGAAGAGACCCAGTACTTC. It is translated as CASSFAGEETQYF.

The CDR3 region is CASSQAPSGRAGTDTQYF. CDR3 bases: TGCGCCAGCAGCCAAGCTCCTAGCGGGAGGGCCGGCACAGATACGCAGTATTTT. The rearrangement links TRBV4-3 to TRBJ2-3; 12 positions match TRBD2. J lost 1 base, V lost 1 base, and 6 bases had no gene match. In germline, CDR1 is LGHNA, CDR2 YSLEER. This CDR3 contains 18 residues.

J is TRBJ2-1 and V is TRBV6-5; D uncertain. Trimming left V 5 bases short and J 3 bases short, with 11 bases between. This CDR3 is built from 14 residues. The V gene's germline CDR1 is MNHEY and CDR2 SVGAGI. CDR3 amino acids: CASSTSGDYNEQFF. Written as DNA, the CDR3 is TGTGCCAGCAGTACCTCTGGGGACTACAATGAGCAGTTCTTC.

The gene calls are TRBV19 and TRBJ1-5, with no clear D. Between the trimmed V and J ends, which lost 6 bases and 0 bases, there was a span of 18 bases. From germline, CDR1 is LNHDA and CDR2 SQIVND (reference sequence). The CDR3 sequence is 17 residues long. CDR3 protein: CASRGGSSAYSNQPQHF. The CDR3 nucleotides are TGTGCCAGTAGAGGTGGATCGTCAGCCTATAGCAATCAGCCCCAGCATTTT.

The chain has TRBV5-6 and TRBJ2-2; TRBD2 matches at 12 bases. CDR3 length equals 17 residues. Germline assignment: CDR1 SGHDT and CDR2 YYEEEE. The junction had 12 bases not matched to a gene; V was cut back by 4 bases and J by 8 bases. CDR3 coding DNA: TGTGCCAGCAGCGCGGGGACTAGCGGGCCCTTTGTAGGGGAGCTGTTTTTT. Amino acid sequence: CASSAGTSGPFVGELFF. The complete variable domain, with remaining parts taken from reference TRBV5-6 and TRBJ2-2, reads DAGVTQSPTHLIKTRGQQVTLRCSPKSGHDTVSWYQQALGQGPQFIFQYYEEEERQRGNFPDRFSGHQFPNYSSELNVNALLLGDSALYLCASSAGTSGPFVGELFFGEGSRLTVL.

V is TRBV7-2 and J is TRBJ2-3; 7 nucleotides line up with TRBD2. Germline V CDR1 and CDR2: SGHTA, FQGNSA. Germline trimming cut 7 bases from V and 5 bases from J; bases unmatched to any gene: 15. This CDR3 is 16 amino acids long. The CDR3 DNA reads as TGTGCCAGCACCCCCCTAGGAGCGGGATTAGGAGATACGCAGTATTTT. It codes for CASTPLGAGLGDTQYF.

The chain carries TRBV6-5 and TRBJ2-7, with D uncertain. The CDR3 loop spans 14 amino acids. Germline CDR1 MNHEY, CDR2 SVGAGI. V lost 7 bases, J lost 0 bases, and 13 bases lay in between. The CDR3 sequence: CASTIDPVSYEQYF. CDR3 coding DNA: TGTGCCAGCACTATTGACCCGGTCTCCTACGAGCAGTACTTC.

The chain couples TRBV6-6 to TRBJ1-1; D is unresolved. There are 13 residues in the CDR3. Trimming took off 5 bases at V and 1 base at J, with 8 bases between the two ends. Germline CDR1 reads MNHNY; CDR2 reads SVGAGI (reference sequence). The CDR3 nucleotides are TGTGCCAGCAGTACATCCGAGAACACTGAAGCTTTCTTT. Translating gives CASSTSENTEAFF.

The chain combines TRBV27 with TRBJ2-3; tentative D call: TRBD1 (6 bases). This CDR3 is 14 amino acids long. Per the germline V gene, CDR1 is MNHEY and CDR2 is SMNVEV (reference sequence). V lost 7 bases and J 4 bases, leaving 15 bases between the germline ends. The CDR3 reads CASKVTGLPDTQYF. Here the CDR3 DNA reads TGTGCCAGCAAAGTAACAGGGCTCCCAGATACGCAGTATTTT.

The chain recombines TRBV6-5 with TRBJ1-4; 8 nucleotides align to TRBD1. CDR1 MNHEY and CDR2 SVGAGI come from the germline V gene. The V and J ends lost 5 bases and 6 bases, in that order; junction bases with no gene match: 5. This CDR3 comprises 14 residues. The CDR3 is CASSTTGVYEKLFF. The CDR3 DNA is TGTGCCAGCAGTACGACAGGGGTTTATGAAAAACTGTTTTTT.

This clone was counted a single time. The chain couples TRBV18 to TRBJ2-1; D remains ambiguous. Germline V gene lookup returns CDR1 KGHSH and CDR2 LQKENI. The length of the CDR3 is 14 residues. The germline V and J ends were trimmed by 2 bases and 8 bases, with 13 bases remaining between them. CDR3 region: CASSPRNSGDEQFF. Written as DNA, the CDR3 is TGTGCCAGCTCACCAAGGAACTCGGGTGATGAGCAGTTCTTC.